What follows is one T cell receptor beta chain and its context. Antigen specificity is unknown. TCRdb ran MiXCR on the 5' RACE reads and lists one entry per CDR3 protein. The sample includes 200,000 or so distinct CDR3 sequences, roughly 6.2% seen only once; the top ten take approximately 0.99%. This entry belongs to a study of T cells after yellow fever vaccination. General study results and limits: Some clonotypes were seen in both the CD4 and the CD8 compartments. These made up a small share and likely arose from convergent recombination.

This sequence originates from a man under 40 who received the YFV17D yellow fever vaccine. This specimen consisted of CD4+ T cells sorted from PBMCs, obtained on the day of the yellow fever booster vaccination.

The CDR3 nucleotides are TGTGCCAGCTCAACGGGACCCCCAACCCAACCCACCGGGGAGCTGTTTTTT. It specifies CASSTGPPTQPTGELFF. This rearrangement joins TRBV18 to TRBJ2-2; possibly TRBD1 or TRBD2 for D (5 bases each). The CDR3 has 17 residues. CDR1 and CDR2 from the germline V gene are KGHSH and LQKENI. V lost 5 bases and J lost 4, with 20 bases in between.